This T cell receptor beta chain derives from a study of early T cells in non-severe SARS-CoV-2 infection. The overall study: Unsorted whole blood bulk RNA was sequenced, with unpaired chains.

Individually, cDNA molecules had unique molecular identifiers attached to them. TCRdb ran MiXCR on the 5' RACE reads and lists one entry per CDR3 protein. In the table there are over 55,000 distinct CDR3 sequences, about 9.1% of which are singletons. This clonotype was recorded many times. The CDR3 length is 15 residues. V lost 0 bases, J lost 1 base, and 9 bases lay in between. Germline CDR1 SGDLS, CDR2 YYNGEE. The rearrangement joins TRBV9 to TRBJ2-3, with D unclear. The sequence was obtained from an adult who was a healthcare worker with PCR-confirmed SARS-CoV-2 infection or an uninfected control (not recorded which). The sequenced sample consisted of whole blood. This CDR3 reads CASSVGVSRTDTQYF. CDR3 DNA: TGTGCCAGCAGCGTAGGGGTAAGCCGCACAGATACGCAGTATTTT.